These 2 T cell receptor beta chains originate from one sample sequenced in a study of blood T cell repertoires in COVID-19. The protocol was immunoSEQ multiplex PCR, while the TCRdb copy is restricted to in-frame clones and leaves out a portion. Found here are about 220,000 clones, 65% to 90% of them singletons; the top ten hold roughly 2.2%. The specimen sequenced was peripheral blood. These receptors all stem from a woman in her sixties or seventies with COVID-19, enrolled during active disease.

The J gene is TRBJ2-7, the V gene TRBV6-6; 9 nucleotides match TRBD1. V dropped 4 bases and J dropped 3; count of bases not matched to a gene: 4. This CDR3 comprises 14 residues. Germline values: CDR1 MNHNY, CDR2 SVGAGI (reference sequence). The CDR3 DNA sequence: TGTGCCAGCAGTTCCCCGGACAGGGGCTACGAGCAGTACTTC. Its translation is CASSSPDRGYEQYF.

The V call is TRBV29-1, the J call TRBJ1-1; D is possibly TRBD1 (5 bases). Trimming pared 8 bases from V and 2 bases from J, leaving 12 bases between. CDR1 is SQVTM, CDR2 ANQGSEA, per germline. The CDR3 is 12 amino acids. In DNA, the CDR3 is TGCAGCACCTCGGGGGGTAACACTGAAGCTTTCTTT. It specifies CSTSGGNTEAFF.